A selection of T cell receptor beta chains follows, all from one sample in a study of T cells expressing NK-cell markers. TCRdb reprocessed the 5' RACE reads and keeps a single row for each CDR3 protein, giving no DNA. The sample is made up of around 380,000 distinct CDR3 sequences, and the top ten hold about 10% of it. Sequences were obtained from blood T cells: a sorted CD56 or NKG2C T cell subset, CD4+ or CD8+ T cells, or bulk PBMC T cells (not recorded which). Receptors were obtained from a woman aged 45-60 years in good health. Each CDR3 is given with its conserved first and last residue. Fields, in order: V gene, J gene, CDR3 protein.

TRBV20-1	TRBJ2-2	CSAPRAPPTGELFF
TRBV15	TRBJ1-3	CATNPGNAGNTIYF
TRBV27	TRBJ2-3	CASSSWDRVADTQYF
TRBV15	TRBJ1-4	CATSRDYRVEEKLFF
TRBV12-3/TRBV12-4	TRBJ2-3	CASSLLGQPHTDTQYF
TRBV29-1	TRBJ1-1	CSVVSSTEAFF
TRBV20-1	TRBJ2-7	CSARAAGQGSYEQYF
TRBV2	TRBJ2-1	CASSAGNNEQFF
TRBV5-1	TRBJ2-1	CASSLRLAGARQFF
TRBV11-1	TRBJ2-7	CASTPGTSGYEQYF
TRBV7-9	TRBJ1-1	CASSLSGRWGAFF
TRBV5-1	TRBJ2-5	CASRTGEKETQYF
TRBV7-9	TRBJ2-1	CASSFPTGLDWDEQFF
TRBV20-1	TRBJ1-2	CSAIGPSGYTF
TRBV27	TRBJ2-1	CASTRLAGGNEQFF
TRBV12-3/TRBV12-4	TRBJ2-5	CASSLTSGNQETQYF
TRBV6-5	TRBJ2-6	CASSYGGAERAGANVLTF
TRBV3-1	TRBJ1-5	CASSQDGMGNQPQHF
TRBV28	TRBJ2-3	CASSLKGRDTDTQYF
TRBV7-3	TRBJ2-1	CASSKTGDVNEQFF
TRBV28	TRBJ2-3	CASFPLAGDTQYF
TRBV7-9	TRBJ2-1	CASSLVISSYNEQFF
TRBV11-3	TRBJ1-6	CASRDDKASSPLHF
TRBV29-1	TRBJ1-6	CSVGSSYNSPLHF
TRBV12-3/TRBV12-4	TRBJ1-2	CASSLLPTYGYTF